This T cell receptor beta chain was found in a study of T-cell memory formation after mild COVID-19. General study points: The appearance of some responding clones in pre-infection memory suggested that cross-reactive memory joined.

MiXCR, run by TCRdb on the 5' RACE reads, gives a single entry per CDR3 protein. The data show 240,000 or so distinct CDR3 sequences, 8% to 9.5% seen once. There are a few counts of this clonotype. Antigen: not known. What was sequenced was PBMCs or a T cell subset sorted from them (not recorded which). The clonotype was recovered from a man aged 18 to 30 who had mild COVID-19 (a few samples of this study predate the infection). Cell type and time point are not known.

CDR3 loop: CASSAYRGGSNQPQHF. DNA of the CDR3: TGTGCCAGCAGCGCTTACAGGGGTGGTAGCAATCAGCCCCAGCATTTT. The gene calls are TRBV7-8 and TRBJ1-5, with 7 positions matching TRBD1. The CDR3 is made up of 16 amino acids. In germline, CDR1 is SGHVS, CDR2 FQNEAQ. V was pared by 5 bases and J by 0 bases, with 7 bases of the junction left unmatched.